This T cell receptor beta chain was recorded in a study of blood T cell repertoires in COVID-19. Within 2 weeks of study entry, exposed participants had contacted a PCR-confirmed or clinician-diagnosed COVID-19 case. This CDR3 is 15 amino acids long. CDR1 is LGHDT and CDR2 is YNNKEL in the germline V gene (reference sequence). The germline V and J ends were trimmed by 6 bases and 5 bases, with 20 bases remaining between them. Original analysis: How many nucleated cells were present was estimated from reference gene primer amplification. The repertoire was sequenced with immunoSEQ multiplex PCR; TCRdb's copy has only in-frame clones and lacks some. D and trimming come from the DNA, and the V and J calls and clone size come from that table. The profile covers fewer than 350,000 clones, with about 85% appearing a single time and about 2% taken by the ten largest.

The sequence came from a woman aged 25 to 45 who had been exposed to COVID-19. The rearrangement uses TRBV3-1 (or the pseudogene TRBV3-2) and TRBJ2-7, with D perhaps TRBD1 (5 bases). The specimen sequenced was PBMCs or T cells enriched from blood (not recorded which). CDR3 nucleotide sequence: TGTGCCAGCAGTCCCAATTTAGGGGTCGGTGACGAGCAGTACTTC. Its translation is CASSPNLGVGDEQYF.